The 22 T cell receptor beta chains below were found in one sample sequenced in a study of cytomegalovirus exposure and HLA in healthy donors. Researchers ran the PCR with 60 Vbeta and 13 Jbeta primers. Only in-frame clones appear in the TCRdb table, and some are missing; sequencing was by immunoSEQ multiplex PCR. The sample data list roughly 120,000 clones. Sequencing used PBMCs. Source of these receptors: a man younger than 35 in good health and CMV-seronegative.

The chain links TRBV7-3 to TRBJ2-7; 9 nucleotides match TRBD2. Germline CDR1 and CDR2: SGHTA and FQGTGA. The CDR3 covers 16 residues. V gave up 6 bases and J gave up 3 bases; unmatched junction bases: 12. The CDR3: CASSPLGVAGDYEQYF. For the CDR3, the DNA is TGTGCCAGCAGTCCCCTCGGGGTAGCGGGGGACTACGAGCAGTACTTC. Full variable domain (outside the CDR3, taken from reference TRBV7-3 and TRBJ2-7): GAGVSQTPSNKVTEKGKYVELRCDPISGHTALYWYRQSLGQGPEFLIYFQGTGAADDSGLPNDRFFAVRPEGSVSTLKIQRTERGDSAVYLCASSPLGVAGDYEQYFGPGTRLTVT.

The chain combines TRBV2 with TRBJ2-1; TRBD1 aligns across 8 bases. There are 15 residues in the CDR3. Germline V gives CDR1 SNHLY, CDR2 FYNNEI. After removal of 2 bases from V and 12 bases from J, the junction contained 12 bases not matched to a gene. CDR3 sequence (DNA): TGTGCCAGCAGTGAAACAGGGGGTGTATTCTCCGGGCAGTTCTTC. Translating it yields CASSETGGVFSGQFF.

The CDR3 DNA follows: TGCGCCAGCAGCCAAGATATCAGGATAGAGGAGCAGTACTTC. This translates into CASSQDIRIEEQYF. The rearrangement uses TRBV4-1 and TRBJ2-7; D is undetermined. The CDR3 loop spans 14 amino acids. Between the trimmed V and J ends, which lost 0 bases and 7 bases, there was a span of 13 bases. The germline gives CDR1 MGHRA, CDR2 YSYEKL.

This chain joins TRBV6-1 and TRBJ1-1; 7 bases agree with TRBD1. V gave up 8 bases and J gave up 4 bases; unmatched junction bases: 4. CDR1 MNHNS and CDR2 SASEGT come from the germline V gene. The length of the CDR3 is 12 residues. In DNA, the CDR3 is TGTGCCAGCTCGACAGGGTCCACTGAAGCTTTCTTT. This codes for CASSTGSTEAFF.

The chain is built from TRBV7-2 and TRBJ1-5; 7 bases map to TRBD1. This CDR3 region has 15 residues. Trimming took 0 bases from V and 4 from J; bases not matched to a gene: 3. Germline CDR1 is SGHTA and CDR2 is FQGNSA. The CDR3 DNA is TGTGCCAGCAGCTTAGCGTCAGGGGGGAATCAGCCCCAGCATTTT. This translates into CASSLASGGNQPQHF.

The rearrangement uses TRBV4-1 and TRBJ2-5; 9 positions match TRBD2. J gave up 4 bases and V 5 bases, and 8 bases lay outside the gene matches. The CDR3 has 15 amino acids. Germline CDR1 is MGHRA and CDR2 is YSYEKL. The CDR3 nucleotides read TGCGCCAGCAGCACAAGACTAGCGGCCCCAGAGACCCAGTACTTC. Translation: CASSTRLAAPETQYF.

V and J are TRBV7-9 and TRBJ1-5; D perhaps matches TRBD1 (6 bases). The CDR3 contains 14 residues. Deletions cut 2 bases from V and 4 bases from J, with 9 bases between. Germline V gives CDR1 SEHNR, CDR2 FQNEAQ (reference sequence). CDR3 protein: CASSLSGANQPQHF. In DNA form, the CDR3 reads TGTGCCAGCAGCTTATCAGGGGCAAATCAGCCCCAGCATTTT.

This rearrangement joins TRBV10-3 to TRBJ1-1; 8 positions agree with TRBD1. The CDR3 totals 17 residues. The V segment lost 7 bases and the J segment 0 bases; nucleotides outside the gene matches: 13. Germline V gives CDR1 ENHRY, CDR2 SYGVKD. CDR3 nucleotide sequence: TGTGCCATCACCCAGACAGGGGACAACCCCATGAACACTGAAGCTTTCTTT. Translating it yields CAITQTGDNPMNTEAFF.

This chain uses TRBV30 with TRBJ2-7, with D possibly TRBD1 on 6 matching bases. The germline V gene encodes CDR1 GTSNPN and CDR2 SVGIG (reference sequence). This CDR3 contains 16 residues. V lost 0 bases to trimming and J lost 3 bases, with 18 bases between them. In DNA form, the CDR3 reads TGTGCCTGGAGTGTACGTTGGCAGGGGAGCGGCTACGAGCAGTACTTC. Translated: CAWSVRWQGSGYEQYF.

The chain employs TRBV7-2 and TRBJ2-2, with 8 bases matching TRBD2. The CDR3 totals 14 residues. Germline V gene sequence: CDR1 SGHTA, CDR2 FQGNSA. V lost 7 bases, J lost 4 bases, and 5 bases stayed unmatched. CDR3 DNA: TGTGCCAGCACCCAGCGGGGGCCCACCGGGGAGCTGTTTTTT. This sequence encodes CASTQRGPTGELFF.

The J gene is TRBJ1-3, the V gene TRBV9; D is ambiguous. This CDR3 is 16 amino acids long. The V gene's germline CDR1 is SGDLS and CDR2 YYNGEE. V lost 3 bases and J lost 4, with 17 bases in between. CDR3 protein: CASSAAGVFSGNTIYF. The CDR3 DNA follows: TGTGCCAGCAGCGCCGCGGGTGTATTTTCCGGAAACACCATATATTTT.

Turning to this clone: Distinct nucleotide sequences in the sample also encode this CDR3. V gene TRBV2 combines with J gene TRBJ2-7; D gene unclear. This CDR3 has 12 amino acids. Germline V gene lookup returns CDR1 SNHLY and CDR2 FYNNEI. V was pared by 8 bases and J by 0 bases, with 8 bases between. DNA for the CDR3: TGTGCCAGCTCACGGAGCTCCTACGAGCAGTACTTC. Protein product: CASSRSSYEQYF.

CDR3 DNA sequence: TGTGCCAGCAGTTCCACGGGGGAAGAGCAGTACTTC. Translation: CASSSTGEEQYF. The chain has TRBV28 and TRBJ2-7, with TRBD2 as a possible D gene (6 bases). The CDR3 covers 12 residues. The V end was cut by 4 bases, the J end by 7 bases, with 11 bases between. Looked up from germline, CDR1 is MDHEN and CDR2 is SYDVKM.

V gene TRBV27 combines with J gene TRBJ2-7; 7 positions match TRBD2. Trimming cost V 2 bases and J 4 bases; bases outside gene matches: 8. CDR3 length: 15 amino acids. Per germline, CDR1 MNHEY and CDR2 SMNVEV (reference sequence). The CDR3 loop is CASSLRAAGEYEQYF. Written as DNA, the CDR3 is TGTGCCAGCAGTTTAAGGGCGGCGGGGGAATACGAGCAGTACTTC.

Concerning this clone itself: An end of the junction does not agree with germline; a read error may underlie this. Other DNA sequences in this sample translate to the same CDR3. For the CDR3, the DNA is TGTGCCAGCAGCCCAGGAGGGAACACTGAGGCTTTCTTT. Encoded protein: CASSPGGNTEAFF. The gene calls are TRBV5-6 and TRBJ1-1; D remains unclear. Germline assignment: CDR1 SGHDT and CDR2 YYEEEE. This CDR3 is built from 13 residues.

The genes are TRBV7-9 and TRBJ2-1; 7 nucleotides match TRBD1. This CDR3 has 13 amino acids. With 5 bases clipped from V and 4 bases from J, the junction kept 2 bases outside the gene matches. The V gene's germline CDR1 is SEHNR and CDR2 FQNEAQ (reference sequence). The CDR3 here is CASSQGQYNEQFF. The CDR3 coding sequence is TGTGCCAGCAGCCAGGGACAGTACAATGAGCAGTTCTTC.

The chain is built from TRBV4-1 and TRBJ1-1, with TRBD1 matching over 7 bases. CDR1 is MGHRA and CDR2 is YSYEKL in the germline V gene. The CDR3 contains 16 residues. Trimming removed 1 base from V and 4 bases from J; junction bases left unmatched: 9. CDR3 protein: CASSQALHDRATEAFF. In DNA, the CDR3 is TGCGCCAGCAGCCAAGCCCTCCACGACAGGGCCACTGAAGCTTTCTTT.

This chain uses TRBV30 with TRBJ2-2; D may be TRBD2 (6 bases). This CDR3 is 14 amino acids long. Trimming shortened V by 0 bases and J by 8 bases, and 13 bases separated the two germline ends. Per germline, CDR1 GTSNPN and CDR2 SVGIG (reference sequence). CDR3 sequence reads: CAWSVLEGRGELFF. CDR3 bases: TGTGCCTGGAGTGTACTGGAGGGGCGGGGGGAGCTGTTTTTT.

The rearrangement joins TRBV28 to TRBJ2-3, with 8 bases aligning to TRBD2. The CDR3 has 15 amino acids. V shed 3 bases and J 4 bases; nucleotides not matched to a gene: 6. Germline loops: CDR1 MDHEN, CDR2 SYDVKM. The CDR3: CASSFGGGRADTQYF. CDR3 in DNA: TGTGCCAGCAGTTTCGGGGGGGGTCGCGCAGATACGCAGTATTTT. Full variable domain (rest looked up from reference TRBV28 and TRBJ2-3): DVKVTQSSRYLVKRTGEKVFLECVQDMDHENMFWYRQDPGLGLRLIYFSYDVKMKEKGDIPEGYSVSREKKERFSLILESASTNQTSMYLCASSFGGGRADTQYFGPGTRLTVL.

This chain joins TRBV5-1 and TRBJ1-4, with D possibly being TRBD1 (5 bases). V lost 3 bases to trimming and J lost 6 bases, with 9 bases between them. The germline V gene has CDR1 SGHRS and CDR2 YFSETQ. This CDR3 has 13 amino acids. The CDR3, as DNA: TGCGCCAGCAGCTCCAGGGATTATGAAAAACTGTTTTTT. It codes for CASSSRDYEKLFF.

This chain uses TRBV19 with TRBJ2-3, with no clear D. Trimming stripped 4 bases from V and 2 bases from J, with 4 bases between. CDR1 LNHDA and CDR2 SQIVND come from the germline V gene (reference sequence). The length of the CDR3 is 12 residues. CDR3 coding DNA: TGTGCCAGTAGTAGTATCACAGATACGCAGTATTTT. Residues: CASSSITDTQYF.

The chain's CDR3 is CAISENTSGSSGGELFF. CDR3 in DNA: TGTGCCATCAGTGAGAATACTAGCGGGAGCTCTGGCGGGGAGCTGTTTTTT. The rearrangement joins TRBV10-3 to TRBJ2-2; the match to TRBD2 covers 11 bases. The CDR3 has 17 residues. CDR1 and CDR2 from the germline V gene are ENHRY and SYGVKD. V lost 2 bases to trimming and J lost 7 bases; unmatched junction nucleotides: 9.